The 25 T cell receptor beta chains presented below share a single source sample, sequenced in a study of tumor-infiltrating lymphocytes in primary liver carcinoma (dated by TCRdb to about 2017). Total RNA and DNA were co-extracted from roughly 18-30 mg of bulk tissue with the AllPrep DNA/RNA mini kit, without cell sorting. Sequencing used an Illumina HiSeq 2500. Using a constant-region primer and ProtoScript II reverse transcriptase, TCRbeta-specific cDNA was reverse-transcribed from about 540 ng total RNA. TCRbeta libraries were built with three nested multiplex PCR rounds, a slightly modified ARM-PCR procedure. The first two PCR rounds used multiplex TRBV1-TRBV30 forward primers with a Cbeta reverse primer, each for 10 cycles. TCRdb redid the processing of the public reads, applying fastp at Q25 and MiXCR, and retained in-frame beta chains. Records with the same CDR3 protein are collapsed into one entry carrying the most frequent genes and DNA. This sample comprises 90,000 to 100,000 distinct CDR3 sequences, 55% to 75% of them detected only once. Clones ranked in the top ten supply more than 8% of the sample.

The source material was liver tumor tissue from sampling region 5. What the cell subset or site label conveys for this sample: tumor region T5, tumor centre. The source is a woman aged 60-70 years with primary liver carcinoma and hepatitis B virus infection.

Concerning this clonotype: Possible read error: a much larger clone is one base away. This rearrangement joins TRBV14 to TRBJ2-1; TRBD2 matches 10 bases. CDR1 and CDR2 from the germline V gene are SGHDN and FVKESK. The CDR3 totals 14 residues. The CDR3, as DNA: TGTGCCAGCAACCTAGCGGGGGTTCACAATAAGCAGTTCTTC. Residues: CASNLAGVHNKQFF.

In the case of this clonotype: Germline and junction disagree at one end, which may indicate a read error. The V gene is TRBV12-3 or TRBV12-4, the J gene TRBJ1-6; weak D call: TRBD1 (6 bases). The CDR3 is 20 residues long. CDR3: CASSSPWSGTRLLRGSPIHF. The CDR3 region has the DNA TGTGCCAGCAGCTCTCCCTGGTCCGGGACACGACTCCTCAGGGGTTCACCCATCCACTTT.

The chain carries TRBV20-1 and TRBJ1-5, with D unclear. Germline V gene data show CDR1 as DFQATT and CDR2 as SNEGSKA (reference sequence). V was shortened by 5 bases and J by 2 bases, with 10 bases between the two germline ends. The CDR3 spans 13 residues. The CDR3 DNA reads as TGCAGTGCTCGACCCCCGGGCAATCAGCCCCAGCATTTT. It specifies CSARPPGNQPQHF.

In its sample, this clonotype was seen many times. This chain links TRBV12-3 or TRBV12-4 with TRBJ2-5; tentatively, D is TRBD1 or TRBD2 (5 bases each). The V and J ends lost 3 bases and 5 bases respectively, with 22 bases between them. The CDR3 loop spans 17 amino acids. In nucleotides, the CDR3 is TGTGCCAGCAGTTTTCGGGGAGTGGGGGTCATCAGGGAGACCCAGTACTTC. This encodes CASSFRGVGVIRETQYF.

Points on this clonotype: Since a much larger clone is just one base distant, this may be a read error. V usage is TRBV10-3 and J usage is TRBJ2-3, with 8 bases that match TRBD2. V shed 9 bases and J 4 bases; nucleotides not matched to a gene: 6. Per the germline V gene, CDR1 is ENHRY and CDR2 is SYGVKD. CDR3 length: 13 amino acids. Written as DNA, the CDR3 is TGTGCCATTACGGGGGGGTTTGCAGATACGCAGTATTTT. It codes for CAITGGFADTQYF.

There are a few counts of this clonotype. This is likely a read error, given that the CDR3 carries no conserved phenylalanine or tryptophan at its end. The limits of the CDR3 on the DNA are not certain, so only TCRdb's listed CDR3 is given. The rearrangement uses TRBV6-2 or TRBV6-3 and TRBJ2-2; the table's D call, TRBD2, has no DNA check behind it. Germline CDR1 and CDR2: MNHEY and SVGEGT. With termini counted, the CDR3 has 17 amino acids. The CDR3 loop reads CASRIITSGQNTGELFL.

The chain's CDR3 is CASTCRGGYGYTF. The CDR3 DNA is TGTGCCAGCACCTGCCGCGGTGGCTATGGCTACACCTTC. This chain links TRBV6-6 with TRBJ1-2; D remains unclear. Trimming pared 7 bases from V and 4 bases from J, leaving 13 bases between. CDR1 MNHNY and CDR2 SVGAGI come from the germline V gene (reference sequence). This CDR3 region has 13 residues.

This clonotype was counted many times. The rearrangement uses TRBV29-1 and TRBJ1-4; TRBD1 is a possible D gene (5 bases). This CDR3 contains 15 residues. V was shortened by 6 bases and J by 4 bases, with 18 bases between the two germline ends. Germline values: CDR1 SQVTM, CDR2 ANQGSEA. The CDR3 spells CSVTMVDKHNEKLFF. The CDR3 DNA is TGCAGCGTGACCATGGTGGACAAACATAATGAAAAACTGTTTTTT. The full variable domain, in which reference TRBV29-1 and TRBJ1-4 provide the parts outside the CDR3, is SAVISQKPSRDICQRGTSLTIQCQVDSQVTMMFWYRQQPGQSLTLIATANQGSEATYESGFVIDKFPISRPNLTFSTLTVSNMSPEDSSIYLCSVTMVDKHNEKLFFGSGTQLSVL.

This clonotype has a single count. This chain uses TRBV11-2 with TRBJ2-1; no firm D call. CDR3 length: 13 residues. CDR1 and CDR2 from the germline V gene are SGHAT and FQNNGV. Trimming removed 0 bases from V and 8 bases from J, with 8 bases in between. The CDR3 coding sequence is TGTGCCAGCAGCTTAGATAGGAACGATGAGCAGTTCTTC. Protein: CASSLDRNDEQFF.

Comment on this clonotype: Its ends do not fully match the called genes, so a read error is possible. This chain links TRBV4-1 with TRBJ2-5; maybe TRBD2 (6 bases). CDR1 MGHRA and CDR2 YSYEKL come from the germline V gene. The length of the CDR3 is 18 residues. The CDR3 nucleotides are TGCGCCAGCAGCCAAGATCTGGGCCGCGGGGCAGCCCAAGAGACCCTGCACTTC. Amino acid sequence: CASSQDLGRGAAQETLHF.

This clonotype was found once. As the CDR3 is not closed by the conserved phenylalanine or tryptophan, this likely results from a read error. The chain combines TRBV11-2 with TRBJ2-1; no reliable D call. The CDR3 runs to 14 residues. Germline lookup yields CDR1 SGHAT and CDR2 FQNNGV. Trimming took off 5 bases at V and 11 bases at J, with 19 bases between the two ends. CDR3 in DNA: TGTGCCAGCAGCCCCCAGCGTTCTTCGGGTAAGCAGTTCCTC. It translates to CASSPQRSSGKQFL.

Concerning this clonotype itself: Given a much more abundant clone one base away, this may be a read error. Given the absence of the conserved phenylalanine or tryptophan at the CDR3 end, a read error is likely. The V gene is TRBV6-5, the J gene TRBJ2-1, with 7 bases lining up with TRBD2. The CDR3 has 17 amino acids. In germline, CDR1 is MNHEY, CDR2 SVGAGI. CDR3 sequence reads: CASGPRVRAGRYNGQFL. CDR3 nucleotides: TGTGCTAGCGGGCCCCGGGTTCGAGCGGGTCGCTACAATGGGCAGTTCTTA.

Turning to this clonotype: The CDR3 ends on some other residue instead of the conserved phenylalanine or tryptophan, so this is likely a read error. DNA of the CDR3: TGTCCCAGCAGCTTCTGGACAGGGGCTAATGAAAAACTGTTTTCT. Amino acids: CPSSFWTGANEKLFS. The genes are TRBV11-2 and TRBJ1-4; 9 nucleotides agree with TRBD1. Germline V gives CDR1 SGHAT, CDR2 FQNNGV. The CDR3 totals 15 residues.

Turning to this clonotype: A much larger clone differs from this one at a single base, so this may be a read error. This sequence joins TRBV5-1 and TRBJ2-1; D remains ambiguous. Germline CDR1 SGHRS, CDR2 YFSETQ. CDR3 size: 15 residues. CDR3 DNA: TGCGCCAGCAACTTGGGCCTTCCTGGAAGGGCTGAGCAGTTCTTC. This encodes CASNLGLPGRAEQFF.

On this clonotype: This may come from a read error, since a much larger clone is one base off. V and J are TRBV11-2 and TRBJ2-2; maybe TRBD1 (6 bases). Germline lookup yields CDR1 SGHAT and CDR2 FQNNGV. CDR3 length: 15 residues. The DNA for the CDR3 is TGTGCCAACAGCCCTATCACAGGGTCCATCGGGGAGCTGTTTTTT. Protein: CANSPITGSIGELFF. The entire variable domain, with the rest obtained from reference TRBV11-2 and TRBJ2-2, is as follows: EAGVAQSPRYKIIEKRQSVAFWCNPISGHATLYWYQQILGQGPKLLIQFQNNGVVDDSQLPKDRFSAERLKGVDSTLKIQPAKLEDSAVYLCANSPITGSIGELFFGEGSRLTVL.

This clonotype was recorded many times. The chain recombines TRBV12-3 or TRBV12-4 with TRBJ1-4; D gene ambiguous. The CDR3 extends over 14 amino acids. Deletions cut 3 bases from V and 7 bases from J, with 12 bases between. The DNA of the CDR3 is TGTGCCAGCAGTTTGGGAGGGTTGGTTGAAAAACTGTTTTTT. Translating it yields CASSLGGLVEKLFF.

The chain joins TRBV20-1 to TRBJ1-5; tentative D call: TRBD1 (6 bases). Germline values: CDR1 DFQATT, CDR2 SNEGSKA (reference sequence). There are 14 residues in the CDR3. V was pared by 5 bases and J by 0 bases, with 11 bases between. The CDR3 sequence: CSALRDTSNQPQHF. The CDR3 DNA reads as TGCAGTGCTCTCCGGGACACTAGCAATCAGCCCCAGCATTTT.

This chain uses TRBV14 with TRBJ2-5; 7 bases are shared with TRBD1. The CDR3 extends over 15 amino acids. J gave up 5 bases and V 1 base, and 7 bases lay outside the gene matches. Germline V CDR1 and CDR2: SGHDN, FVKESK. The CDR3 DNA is TGTGCCAGCAGCCAAGGGACAGGCTATCAGGAGACCCAGTACTTC. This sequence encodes CASSQGTGYQETQYF.

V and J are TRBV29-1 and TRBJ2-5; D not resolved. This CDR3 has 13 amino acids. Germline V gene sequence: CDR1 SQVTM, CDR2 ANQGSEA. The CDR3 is CRVHTAFQETQYF. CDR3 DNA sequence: TGCAGGGTTCATACAGCTTTCCAAGAGACCCAGTACTTC.

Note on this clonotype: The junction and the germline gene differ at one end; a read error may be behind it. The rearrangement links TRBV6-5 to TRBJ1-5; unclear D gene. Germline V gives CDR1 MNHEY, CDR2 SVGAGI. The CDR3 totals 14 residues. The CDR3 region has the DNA TGTGCCAGGAGTTACGGGCCCAGCCATCGGCCCCAGCATTTT. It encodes CARSYGPSHRPQHF.

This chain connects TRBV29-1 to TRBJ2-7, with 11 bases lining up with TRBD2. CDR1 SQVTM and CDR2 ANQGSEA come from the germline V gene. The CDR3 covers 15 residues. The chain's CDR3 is CRAPGTSGSLYEQYF. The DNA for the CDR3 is TGCAGGGCCCCGGGCACTAGCGGGAGTCTCTACGAGCAGTACTTC.

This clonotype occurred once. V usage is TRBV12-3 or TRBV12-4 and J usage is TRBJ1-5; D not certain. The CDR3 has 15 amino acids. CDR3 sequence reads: CTNSPTTSSDQPQHF. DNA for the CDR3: TGTACCAACAGTCCGACAACGAGCTCCGATCAGCCCCAGCATTTT.

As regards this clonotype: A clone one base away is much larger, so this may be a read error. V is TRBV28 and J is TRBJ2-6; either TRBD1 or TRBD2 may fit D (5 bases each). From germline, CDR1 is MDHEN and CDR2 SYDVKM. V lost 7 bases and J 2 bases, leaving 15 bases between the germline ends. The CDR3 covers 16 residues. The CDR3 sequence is CASNTGRFPGANVLTF. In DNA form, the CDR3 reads TGTGCCAGCAATACGGGACGGTTCCCTGGGGCCAACGTCCTGACTTTC.

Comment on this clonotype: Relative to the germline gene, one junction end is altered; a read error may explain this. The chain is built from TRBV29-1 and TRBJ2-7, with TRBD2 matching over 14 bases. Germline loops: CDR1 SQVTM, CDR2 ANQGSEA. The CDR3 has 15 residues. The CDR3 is CGVTNTGLAGDEQYF. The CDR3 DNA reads TGCGGCGTTACAAACACGGGACTAGCGGGAGACGAACAGTACTTC.

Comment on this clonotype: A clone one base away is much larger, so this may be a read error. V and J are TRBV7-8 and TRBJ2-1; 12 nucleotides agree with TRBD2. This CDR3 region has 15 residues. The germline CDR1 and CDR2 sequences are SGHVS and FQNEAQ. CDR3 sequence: CANSLRTSGKGEQFF. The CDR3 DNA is TGTGCCAACAGCTTGAGGACTAGCGGGAAGGGTGAGCAGTTCTTC.